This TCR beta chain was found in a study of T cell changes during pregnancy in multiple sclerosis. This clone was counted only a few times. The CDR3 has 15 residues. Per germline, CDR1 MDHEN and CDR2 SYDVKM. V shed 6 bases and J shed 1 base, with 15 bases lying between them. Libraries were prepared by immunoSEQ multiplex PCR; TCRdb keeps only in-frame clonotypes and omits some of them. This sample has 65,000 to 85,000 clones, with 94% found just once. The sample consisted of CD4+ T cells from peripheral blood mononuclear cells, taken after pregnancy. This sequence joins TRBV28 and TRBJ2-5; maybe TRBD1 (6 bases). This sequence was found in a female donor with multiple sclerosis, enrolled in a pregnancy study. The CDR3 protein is CASRGIQGTQETQYF. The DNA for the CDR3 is TGTGCCAGCAGGGGGATACAGGGTACCCAAGAGACCCAGTACTTC.